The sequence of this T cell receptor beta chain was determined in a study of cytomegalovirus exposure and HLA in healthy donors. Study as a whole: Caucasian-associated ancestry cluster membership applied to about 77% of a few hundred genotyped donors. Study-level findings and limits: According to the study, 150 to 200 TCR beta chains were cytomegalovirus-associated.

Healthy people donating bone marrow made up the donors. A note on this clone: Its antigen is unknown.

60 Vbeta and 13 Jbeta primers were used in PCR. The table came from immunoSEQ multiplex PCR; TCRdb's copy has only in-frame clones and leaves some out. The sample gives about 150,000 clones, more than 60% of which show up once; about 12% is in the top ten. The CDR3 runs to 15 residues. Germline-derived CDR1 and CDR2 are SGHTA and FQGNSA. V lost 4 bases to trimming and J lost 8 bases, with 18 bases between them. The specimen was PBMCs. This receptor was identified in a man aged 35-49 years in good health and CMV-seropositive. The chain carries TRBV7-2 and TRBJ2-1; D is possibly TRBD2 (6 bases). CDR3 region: CASSSAGTLRDEQFF. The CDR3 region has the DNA TGTGCCAGCAGCTCCGCGGGGACCCTTAGGGATGAGCAGTTCTTC. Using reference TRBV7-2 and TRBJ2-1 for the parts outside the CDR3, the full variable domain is GAGVSQSPSNKVTEKGKDVELRCDPISGHTALYWYRQSLGQGLEFLIYFQGNSAPDKSGLPSDRFSAERTGGSVSTLTIQRTQQEDSAVYLCASSSAGTLRDEQFFGPGTRLTVL.